This T cell receptor beta chain comes out of a study of blood T cell repertoires in COVID-19. Generated by immunoSEQ multiplex PCR, the TCRdb table keeps only in-frame clones and is missing some. The data show about 56,000 clones, with 89% seen just once and 43% held by the top ten. Seattle-derived patients entered the study during active infection and were followed longitudinally. Germline trimming cut 0 bases from V and 3 bases from J; bases unmatched to any gene: 6. Germline V gives CDR1 SGHAT, CDR2 FQNNGV. The CDR3 runs 17 residues. The sequence came from a woman aged 60-70 years with COVID-19, enrolled during active disease. The chain is built from TRBV11-2 and TRBJ2-2, with TRBD2 matching over 8 bases. Sequencing was done on a sample of peripheral blood. The CDR3 DNA reads TGTGCCAGCAGCTTAGAGTCGGGGGGGCCCCACACCGGGGAGCTGTTTTTT. As protein: CASSLESGGPHTGELFF.